This T cell receptor (beta chain) was sequenced in a study of vaccination effects on CD4 cells after COVID-19. Trimming cost V 6 bases and J 3 bases, with 18 bases left between them. This CDR3 has 17 residues. Looked up from germline, CDR1 is MDHEN and CDR2 is SYDVKM. Study-level points and caveats: Few convalescent patients were studied, and early post-infection samples were lacking. In vaccinees who were healthy, merely 1 out of 255 vaccine-induced clones cross-reacted with common cold coronaviruses.

In the ViraFEST assay, antigen-specific CD4+ clonotypes were identified by expansion after peptide-pool stimulation. Culturing for approximately 10 days preceded CD4+ T cell isolation. Two doses of BNT162b2 or mRNA-1273 vaccine were administered to participants. Cultures of fewer than 2.5 million PBMC per well contained around 10 IU/ml IL-2 plus 10 ug/ml peptides. IL-2 medium supplanted half the medium on days 3 and 7. Sequencing used immunoSEQ multiplex PCR; TCRdb keeps in-frame clones, though not all of them. The sample records over 80,000 clones, under 80% being singletons. This clone was detected a few times. Its antigen remains unknown.

The V and J genes are TRBV28 and TRBJ1-6, with D maybe TRBD1 (6 bases). The sequenced sample was CD4+ T cells from PBMCs cultured with HCoV-OC43 spike peptides, obtained after COVID-19 vaccination. Stated subset: HCoV-OC43 spike overlapping peptide pool stimulation. The sequence came from a human donor who received a COVID-19 vaccine. CDR3 coding DNA: TGTGCCAGCAGGGCAGGGGCTCTCTGGCGCTATAATTCACCCCTCCACTTT. This gives the protein CASRAGALWRYNSPLHF.